The 12 T cell receptor beta chains in this list originate from one sample, sequenced in a study of shared T cell receptors in the human thymus. This table comes from immunoSEQ multiplex PCR, and its TCRdb copy is limited to in-frame clones, with some not included. The repertoire holds around 730,000 clones, with 70% to 90% as singletons. These data also featured in a second study, about human thymus T cells.

The sample consisted of thymocytes. These receptors were collected from a girl under three years old with a congenital heart defect.

The chain employs TRBV7-8 and TRBJ1-1; TRBD1 agrees at 7 bases. The CDR3 covers 15 residues. After removal of 3 bases from V and 1 base from J, the junction contained 5 bases not matched to a gene. Germline loops: CDR1 SGHVS, CDR2 FQNEAQ. The CDR3 reads CASSFSGTENTEAFF. The CDR3, as DNA: TGTGCCAGCAGCTTTTCCGGGACAGAGAACACTGAAGCTTTCTTT.

J is TRBJ1-2 and V is TRBV19, with TRBD1 as a possible D gene (5 bases). CDR3 size: 14 residues. V dropped 4 bases and J dropped 3 bases, with 12 bases sitting between them. Germline V gives CDR1 LNHDA, CDR2 SQIVND (reference sequence). The CDR3 DNA reads as TGTGCCAGTAGTAGGACGCGGGGGTACTATGGCTACACCTTC. Its protein is CASSRTRGYYGYTF. Combining the CDR3 with reference TRBV19 and TRBJ1-2 gives the whole variable domain DGGITQSPKYLFRKEGQNVTLSCEQNLNHDAMYWYRQDPGQGLRLIYYSQIVNDFQKGDIAEGYSVSREKKESFPLTVTSAQKNPTAFYLCASSRTRGYYGYTFGSGTRLTVV.

This clone has only one observation. The chain has TRBV7-3 and TRBJ1-1; perhaps TRBD1 as D (5 bases). Germline V gene data show CDR1 as SGHTA and CDR2 as FQGTGA. The CDR3 loop spans 18 amino acids. V was clipped by 2 bases and J by 5 bases, with 24 bases between them. The chain's CDR3 is CASSLVGMAGLGGTEAFF. CDR3 sequence (DNA): TGTGCCAGCAGCTTAGTAGGCATGGCGGGACTGGGGGGAACTGAAGCTTTCTTT.

V gene TRBV28 combines with J gene TRBJ1-1, with 7 bases lining up with TRBD1. J gave up 1 base and V 6 bases, and 8 bases lay outside the gene matches. Germline V gene lookup returns CDR1 MDHEN and CDR2 SYDVKM. The CDR3 sequence is 15 residues long. CDR3 nucleotides: TGTGCCAGCAGCCCCCCCGGGACAGAGAACACTGAAGCTTTCTTT. This gives the protein CASSPPGTENTEAFF.

This clone was picked up one time. V gene TRBV6-5 combines with J gene TRBJ1-1; D is ambiguous. The CDR3 runs to 14 residues. Germline V gene lookup returns CDR1 MNHEY and CDR2 SVGAGI. Trimming removed 6 bases at V and 5 bases at J, with 16 bases between. The CDR3 DNA follows: TGTGCCAGCAGCCCCGAGGGAAGTTGGACTGAAGCTTTCTTT. Amino acid sequence: CASSPEGSWTEAFF.

This clone has just a few counts. The J gene is TRBJ2-3, the V gene TRBV19, with a weak D call TRBD1 (6 bases). Germline CDR1 reads LNHDA; CDR2 reads SQIVND (reference sequence). The CDR3 is 17 residues long. V lost 10 bases to trimming and J lost 1 base, with 24 bases between them. The CDR3: CATQPLQGSTGTDTQYF. The CDR3, as DNA: TGTGCCACCCAACCCCTCCAGGGGTCAACTGGCACAGATACGCAGTATTTT.

The gene calls are TRBV4-1 and TRBJ1-2; the D gene is possibly TRBD1 (5 bases). Trimming stripped 4 bases from V and 6 bases from J, with 21 bases between. Germline V gives CDR1 MGHRA, CDR2 YSYEKL. The CDR3 consists of 16 residues. The CDR3 nucleotides read TGCGCCAGCAGCCCCGGGCAGGTGTGGCAGGGTAATGGCTACACCTTC. Its translation is CASSPGQVWQGNGYTF.

The chain uses TRBV12-5 and TRBJ1-2; 7 bases align to TRBD1. The CDR3 runs to 21 residues. The germline CDR1 and CDR2 sequences are LGHNT and FRNRAP. V shed 0 bases, J shed 5 bases, and the junction held 24 bases outside the gene matches. CDR3 DNA: TGTGCTAGTGGTTTGGTACCTTTAGGGGCTCCGGACAGGACTTCCGAGTATGGCTACACCTTC. It yields the protein CASGLVPLGAPDRTSEYGYTF.

This chain links TRBV10-2 with TRBJ1-6; TRBD1 might be the D (5 bases). Trimming removed 5 bases from V and 10 bases from J, with 9 bases in between. CDR1 is WSHSY and CDR2 is SAAADI in the germline V gene. This CDR3 comprises 12 residues. CDR3 nucleotides: TGCGCCAGCAGTACGGGGGGATCACCCCTCCACTTT. Its protein is CASSTGGSPLHF.

The chain carries TRBV5-6 and TRBJ1-1; a possible D gene is TRBD1 (6 bases). V was cut by 2 bases and J by 3 bases, with 11 bases left in between. Germline V gene sequence: CDR1 SGHDT, CDR2 YYEEEE. CDR3 length equals 14 residues. CDR3 in DNA: TGTGCCAGCAGCTTACAGGGTCAGGACACTGAAGCTTTCTTT. Protein product: CASSLQGQDTEAFF.

The chain employs TRBV19 and TRBJ1-5; TRBD1 aligns across 10 bases. This CDR3 has 15 residues. From germline, CDR1 is LNHDA and CDR2 SQIVND (reference sequence). Trimming took 5 bases from V and 4 from J; bases not matched to a gene: 5. The CDR3: CASSHRDRGNQPQHF. The CDR3 region has the DNA TGTGCCAGTAGTCACCGGGACAGGGGTAATCAGCCCCAGCATTTT. Full variable domain (missing parts from reference TRBV19 and TRBJ1-5): DGGITQSPKYLFRKEGQNVTLSCEQNLNHDAMYWYRQDPGQGLRLIYYSQIVNDFQKGDIAEGYSVSREKKESFPLTVTSAQKNPTAFYLCASSHRDRGNQPQHFGDGTRLSIL.

The chain recombines TRBV7-4 with TRBJ1-2; D is ambiguous. Trimming took 2 bases from V and 4 from J, leaving 14 bases between them. Germline V gene sequence: CDR1 SGHVT, CDR2 SQSDAQ. This CDR3 region has 15 residues. The CDR3 region is CASSLREGRRYGYTF. DNA for the CDR3: TGTGCCAGCAGCTTAAGGGAGGGCAGGCGCTATGGCTACACCTTC.